This passage covers 14 T cell receptor beta chains from one sample sequenced in a study of T cells in Graves' hyperthyroidism and ophthalmopathy. Amplification yielded TCR beta CDR3 regions, with RNA transcripts as the source. TCR CDR3 underwent first-round RT-PCR with the HTBI primer set. TCRdb itself ran the multiplex PCR reads through MiXCR, one entry per CDR3 protein. The sample contains around 300,000 distinct CDR3 sequences, roughly 15% of which appear only once. Sequencing was done on a sample of blood. The receptors here all came from a woman between 50 and 59 years old with Graves' hyperthyroidism that later progressed to Graves' ophthalmopathy.

This clonotype was detected many times. This chain links TRBV18 with TRBJ2-5; D gene unclear. Trimming removed 6 bases at V and 0 bases at J, with 8 bases between. Germline assignment: CDR1 KGHSH and CDR2 LQKENI. The CDR3 covers 13 residues. The CDR3 loop is CASSTGHQETQYF. The CDR3 bases are TGTGCCAGCTCCACTGGACACCAAGAGACCCAGTACTTC. Full variable domain (remainder filled in from reference TRBV18 and TRBJ2-5): NAGVMQNPRHLVRRRGQEARLRCSPMKGHSHVYWYRQLPEEGLKFMVYLQKENIIDESGMPKERFSAEFPKEGPSILRIQQVVRGDSAAYFCASSTGHQETQYFGPGTRLLVL.

The chain links TRBV15 to TRBJ2-2, with D hard to call. CDR1 LNHNV and CDR2 YYDKDF come from the germline V gene (reference sequence). V was clipped by 0 bases and J by 7 bases, with 9 bases between them. The CDR3 runs to 14 residues. For the CDR3, the DNA is TGTGCCACCAGCAGAGAAGGAGTCGGCGGGGAGCTGTTTTTT. It is translated as CATSREGVGGELFF.

This sequence joins TRBV12-3 or TRBV12-4 and TRBJ1-5, with D unclear. The V end lost 6 bases, the J end lost 0 bases, and 15 bases lay between the germline ends. There are 16 residues in the CDR3. The CDR3 reads CASRSSRGYSNQPQHF. The CDR3 bases are TGTGCCAGCAGGTCCTCGCGGGGTTATAGCAATCAGCCCCAGCATTTT.

This clonotype was seen ten or more times. This sequence joins TRBV27 and TRBJ1-4; D possibly corresponds to TRBD1 (6 bases). CDR3 length: 13 residues. The germline V and J ends were trimmed by 8 bases and 4 bases, with 11 bases remaining between them. Germline V CDR1 and CDR2: MNHEY, SMNVEV (reference sequence). The CDR3 DNA sequence: TGTGCCAGCCGAGGGGGTAGTAATGAAAAACTGTTTTTT. It translates to CASRGGSNEKLFF.

This clonotype was recorded at least ten times. The rearrangement joins TRBV7-9 to TRBJ2-7; weak D call: TRBD2 (6 bases). Trimming left V 8 bases short and J 2 bases short, with 16 bases between. Per germline, CDR1 SEHNR and CDR2 FQNEAQ (reference sequence). This CDR3 is built from 14 residues. The CDR3 nucleotides are TGTGCCAGCGGGGCTATGGGGGAGGCCTACGAGCAGTACTTC. Amino acid sequence: CASGAMGEAYEQYF.

This clonotype was observed at least ten times. This chain links TRBV18 with TRBJ1-2, with D hard to call. This CDR3 has 14 residues. Per the germline V gene, CDR1 is KGHSH and CDR2 is LQKENI. Trimming took 4 bases from V and 6 from J, leaving 15 bases between them. The CDR3 region is CASSQYVSPDGYTF. The CDR3 region has the DNA TGTGCCAGCTCACAATACGTTAGCCCCGATGGCTACACCTTC.

This chain uses TRBV18 with TRBJ1-5; 8 positions agree with TRBD1. Germline V lookup: CDR1 KGHSH, CDR2 LQKENI. This CDR3 has 16 residues. The V and J ends lost 4 bases and 5 bases, in that order; junction bases with no gene match: 10. The DNA of the CDR3 is TGTGCCAGCTCACTACCAGGGGCAGGGGGCGATCAGCCCCAGCATTTT. Translated, it gives CASSLPGAGGDQPQHF. Complete variable domain (other parts from reference TRBV18 and TRBJ1-5): NAGVMQNPRHLVRRRGQEARLRCSPMKGHSHVYWYRQLPEEGLKFMVYLQKENIIDESGMPKERFSAEFPKEGPSILRIQQVVRGDSAAYFCASSLPGAGGDQPQHFGDGTRLSIL.

This clonotype occurred many times. The chain has TRBV11-1 and TRBJ2-2, with D tentatively TRBD1 or TRBD2 (6 bases each). CDR3 size: 15 residues. V lost 3 bases, J lost 4 bases, and 12 bases lay in between. CDR1 and CDR2 from the germline V gene are SGHAT and FQDESV (reference sequence). CDR3 sequence: CASSFRGARTGELFF. CDR3 sequence (DNA): TGTGCCAGCAGCTTTAGGGGGGCGCGCACCGGGGAGCTGTTTTTT.

This clonotype was observed many times. The V gene is TRBV7-2, the J gene TRBJ2-1; TRBD2 matches at 12 bases. This CDR3 comprises 16 residues. Germline values: CDR1 SGHTA, CDR2 FQGNSA. V shed 4 bases, J shed 5 bases, and the junction held 6 bases outside the gene matches. The CDR3 here is CASSSPSGRAHNEQFF. DNA for the CDR3: TGTGCCAGCAGCTCCCCTAGCGGGAGGGCCCACAATGAGCAGTTCTTC.

This clonotype occurred many times. The chain joins TRBV12-3 or TRBV12-4 to TRBJ2-1; TRBD1 matches at 8 bases. The CDR3 sequence is 14 residues long. V was pared by 6 bases and J by 5 bases, with 6 bases of the junction left unmatched. CDR3 region: CASSPGQANNEQFF. CDR3 nucleotides: TGTGCCAGCAGCCCGGGACAGGCTAACAATGAGCAGTTCTTC.

The rearrangement links TRBV20-1 to TRBJ1-5; 7 nucleotides match TRBD1. V was clipped by 3 bases and J by 2 bases; unmatched bases: 10. Germline CDR1 DFQATT, CDR2 SNEGSKA (reference sequence). This CDR3 is built from 16 residues. The CDR3 region has the DNA TGCAGTGCTAGGGAGACAGGGAAAGGTCGCAATCAGCCCCAGCATTTT. Translating it yields CSARETGKGRNQPQHF.

In its sample, this clonotype was seen many times. The genes are TRBV18 and TRBJ1-1; TRBD1 aligns across 8 bases. The germline CDR1 and CDR2 sequences are KGHSH and LQKENI. With V trimmed by 3 bases and J by 5 bases, 8 bases remained unmatched. The CDR3 contains 15 residues. CDR3 sequence reads: CASSPKQGVGTEAFF. DNA for the CDR3: TGTGCCAGCTCACCCAAACAGGGGGTGGGGACTGAAGCTTTCTTT.

This rearrangement joins TRBV10-2 to TRBJ2-2; perhaps TRBD2 as D (5 bases). The CDR3 consists of 12 residues. Germline-derived CDR1 and CDR2 are WSHSY and SAAADI. V lost 6 bases and J lost 5, with 7 bases in between. The CDR3 DNA follows: TGCGCCAGCAGATCGGGGACCGGGGAGCTGTTTTTT. Translating gives CASRSGTGELFF.

The sample holds a few counts of this clonotype. The chain links TRBV4-2 to TRBJ2-5; no definite D call. V lost 0 bases and J lost 1, with 12 bases in between. The CDR3 loop spans 16 amino acids. Germline CDR1 is LGHNA and CDR2 is YNFKEQ. The CDR3 nucleotides are TGTGCCAGCAGCCAAGAAGGCATGTCAGCCCAAGAGACCCAGTACTTC. Protein sequence: CASSQEGMSAQETQYF.